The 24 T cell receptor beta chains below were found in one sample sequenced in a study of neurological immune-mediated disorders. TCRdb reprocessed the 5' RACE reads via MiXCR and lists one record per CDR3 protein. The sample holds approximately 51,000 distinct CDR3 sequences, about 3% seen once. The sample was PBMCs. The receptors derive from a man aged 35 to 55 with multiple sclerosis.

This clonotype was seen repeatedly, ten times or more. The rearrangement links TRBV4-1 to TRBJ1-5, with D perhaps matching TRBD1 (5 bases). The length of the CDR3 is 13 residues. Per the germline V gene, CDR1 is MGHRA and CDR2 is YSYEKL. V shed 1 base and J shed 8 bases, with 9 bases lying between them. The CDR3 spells CASSQGQLEPQHF. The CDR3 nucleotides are TGCGCCAGCAGCCAAGGACAGTTGGAGCCCCAGCATTTT.

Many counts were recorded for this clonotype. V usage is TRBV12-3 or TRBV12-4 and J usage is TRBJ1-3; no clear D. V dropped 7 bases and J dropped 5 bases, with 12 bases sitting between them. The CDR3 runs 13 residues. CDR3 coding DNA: TGTGCCAGCATTCCAGGAGGGCGAAACACCATATATTTT. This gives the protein CASIPGGRNTIYF.

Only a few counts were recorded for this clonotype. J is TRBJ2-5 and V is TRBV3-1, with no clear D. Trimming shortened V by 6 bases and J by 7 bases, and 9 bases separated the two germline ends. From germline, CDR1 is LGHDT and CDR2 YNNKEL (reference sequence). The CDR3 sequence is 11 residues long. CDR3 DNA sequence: TGTGCCAGCAGAAAAGATTTGACCCAGTACTTC. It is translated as CASRKDLTQYF.

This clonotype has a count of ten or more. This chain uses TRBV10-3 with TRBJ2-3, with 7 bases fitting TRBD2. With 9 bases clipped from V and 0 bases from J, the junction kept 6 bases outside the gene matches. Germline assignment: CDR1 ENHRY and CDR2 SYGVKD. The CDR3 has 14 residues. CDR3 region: CAISSGSSTDTQYF. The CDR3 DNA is TGTGCCATTAGTAGCGGGTCTAGCACAGATACGCAGTATTTT.

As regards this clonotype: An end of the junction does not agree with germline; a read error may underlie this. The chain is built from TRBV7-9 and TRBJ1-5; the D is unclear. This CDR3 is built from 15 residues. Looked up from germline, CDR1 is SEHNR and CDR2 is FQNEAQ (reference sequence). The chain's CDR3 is CASSPDVGSNQPQNF. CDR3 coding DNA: TGTGCCAGCAGCCCGGATGTGGGGAGCAATCAGCCCCAGAATTTT.

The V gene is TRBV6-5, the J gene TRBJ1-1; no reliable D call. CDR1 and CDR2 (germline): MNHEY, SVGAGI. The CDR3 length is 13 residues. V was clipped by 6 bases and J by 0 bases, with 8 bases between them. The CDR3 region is CASSTGLNTEAFF. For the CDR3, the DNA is TGTGCCAGCAGCACCGGACTGAACACTGAAGCTTTCTTT.

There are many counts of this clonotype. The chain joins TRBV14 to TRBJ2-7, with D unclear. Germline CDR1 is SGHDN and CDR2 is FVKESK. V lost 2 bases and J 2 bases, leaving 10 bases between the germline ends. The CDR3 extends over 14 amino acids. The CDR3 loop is CASSQSYGTYEQYF. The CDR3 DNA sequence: TGTGCCAGCAGCCAATCGTACGGTACCTACGAGCAGTACTTC.

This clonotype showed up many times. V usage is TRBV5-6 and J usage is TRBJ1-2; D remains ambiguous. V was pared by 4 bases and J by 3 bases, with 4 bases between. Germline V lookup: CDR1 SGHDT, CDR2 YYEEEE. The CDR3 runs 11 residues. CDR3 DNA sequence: TGTGCCAGCAGCAGGGACTATGGCTACACCTTC. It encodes CASSRDYGYTF.

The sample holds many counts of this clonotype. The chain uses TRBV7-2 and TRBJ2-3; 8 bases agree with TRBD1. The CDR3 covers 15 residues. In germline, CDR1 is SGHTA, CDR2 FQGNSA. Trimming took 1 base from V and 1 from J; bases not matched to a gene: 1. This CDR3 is CASSLVGQGTDTQYF. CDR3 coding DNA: TGTGCCAGCAGCTTAGTGGGACAGGGCACAGATACGCAGTATTTT.

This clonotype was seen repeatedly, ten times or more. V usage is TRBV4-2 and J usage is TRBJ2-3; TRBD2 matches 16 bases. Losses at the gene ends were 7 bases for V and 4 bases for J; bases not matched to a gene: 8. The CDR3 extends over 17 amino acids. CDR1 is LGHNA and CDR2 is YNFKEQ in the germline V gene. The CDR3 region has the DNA TGTGCCAGCACCGTGGGACTAGCGGGGGGGAGTGCAGATACGCAGTATTTT. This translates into CASTVGLAGGSADTQYF.

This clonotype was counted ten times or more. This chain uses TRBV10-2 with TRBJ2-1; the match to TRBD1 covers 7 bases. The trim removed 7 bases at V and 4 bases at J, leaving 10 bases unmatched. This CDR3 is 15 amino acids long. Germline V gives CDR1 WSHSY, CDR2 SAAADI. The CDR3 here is CASKDVRGLYNEQFF. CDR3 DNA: TGCGCCAGCAAGGATGTTAGGGGGCTGTACAATGAGCAGTTCTTC.

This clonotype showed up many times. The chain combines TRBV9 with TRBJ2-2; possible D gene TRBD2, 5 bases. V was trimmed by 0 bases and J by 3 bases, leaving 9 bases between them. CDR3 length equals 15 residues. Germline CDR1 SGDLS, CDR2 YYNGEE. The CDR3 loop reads CASSVGETYTGELFF. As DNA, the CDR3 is TGTGCCAGCAGCGTAGGGGAGACATACACCGGGGAGCTGTTTTTT.

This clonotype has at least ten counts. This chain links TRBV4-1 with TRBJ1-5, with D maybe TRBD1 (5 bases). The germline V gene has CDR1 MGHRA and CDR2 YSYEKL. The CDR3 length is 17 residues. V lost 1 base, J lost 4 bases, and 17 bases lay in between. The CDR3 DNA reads TGCGCCAGCAGCCAAGTTTCAGACCAGCAGGGTAATCAGCCCCAGCATTTT. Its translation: CASSQVSDQQGNQPQHF.

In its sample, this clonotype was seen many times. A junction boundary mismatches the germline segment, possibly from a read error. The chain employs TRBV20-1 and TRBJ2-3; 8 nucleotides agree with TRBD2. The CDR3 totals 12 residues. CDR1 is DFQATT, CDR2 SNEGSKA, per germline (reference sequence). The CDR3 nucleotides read TGTGGTGGGCGGGGGGGCACAGATACGCAGTATTTT. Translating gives CGGRGGTDTQYF.

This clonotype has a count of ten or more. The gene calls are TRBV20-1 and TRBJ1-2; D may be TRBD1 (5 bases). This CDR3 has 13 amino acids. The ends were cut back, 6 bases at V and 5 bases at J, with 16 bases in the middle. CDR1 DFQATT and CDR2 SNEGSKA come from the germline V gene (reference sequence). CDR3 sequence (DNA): TGCAGTGCGAACCAGGGAAGAATTTATGGCTACACCTTC. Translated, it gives CSANQGRIYGYTF.

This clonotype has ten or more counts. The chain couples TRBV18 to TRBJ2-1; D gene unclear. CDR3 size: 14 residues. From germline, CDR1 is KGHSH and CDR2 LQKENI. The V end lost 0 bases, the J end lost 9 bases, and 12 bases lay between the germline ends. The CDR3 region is CASSPPSAVFEQFF. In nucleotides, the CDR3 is TGTGCCAGCTCACCACCGTCGGCAGTCTTTGAGCAGTTCTTC.

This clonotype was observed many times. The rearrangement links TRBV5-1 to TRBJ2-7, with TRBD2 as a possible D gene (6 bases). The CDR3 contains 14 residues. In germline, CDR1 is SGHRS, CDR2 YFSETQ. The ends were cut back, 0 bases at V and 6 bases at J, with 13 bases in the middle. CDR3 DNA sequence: TGCGCCAGCAGCTTGGAACTAGCCGGGGGCGAGCAGTACTTC. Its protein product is CASSLELAGGEQYF. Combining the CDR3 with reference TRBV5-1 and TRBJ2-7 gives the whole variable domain KAGVTQTPRYLIKTRGQQVTLSCSPISGHRSVSWYQQTPGQGLQFLFEYFSETQRNKGNFPGRFSGRQFSNSRSEMNVSTLELGDSALYLCASSLELAGGEQYFGPGTRLTVT.

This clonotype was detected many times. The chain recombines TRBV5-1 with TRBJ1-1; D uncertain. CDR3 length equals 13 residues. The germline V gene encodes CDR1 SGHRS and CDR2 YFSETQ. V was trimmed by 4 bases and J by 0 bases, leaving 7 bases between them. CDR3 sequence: CASSPNMNTEAFF. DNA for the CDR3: TGCGCCAGCAGCCCCAATATGAACACTGAAGCTTTCTTT.

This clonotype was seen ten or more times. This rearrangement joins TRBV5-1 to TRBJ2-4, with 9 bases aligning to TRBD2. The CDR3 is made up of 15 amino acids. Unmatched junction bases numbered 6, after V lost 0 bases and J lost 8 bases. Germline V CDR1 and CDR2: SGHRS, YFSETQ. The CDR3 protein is CASSLEASGVDIQYF. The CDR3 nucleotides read TGCGCCAGCAGCTTGGAGGCTAGCGGGGTGGACATTCAGTACTTC. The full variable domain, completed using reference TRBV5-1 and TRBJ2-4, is KAGVTQTPRYLIKTRGQQVTLSCSPISGHRSVSWYQQTPGQGLQFLFEYFSETQRNKGNFPGRFSGRQFSNSRSEMNVSTLELGDSALYLCASSLEASGVDIQYFGAGTRLSVL.

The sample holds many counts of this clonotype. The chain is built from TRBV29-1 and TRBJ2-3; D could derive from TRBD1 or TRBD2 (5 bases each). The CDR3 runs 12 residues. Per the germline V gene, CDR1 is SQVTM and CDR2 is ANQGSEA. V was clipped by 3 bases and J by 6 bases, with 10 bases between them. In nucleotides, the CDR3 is TGCAGCGTTGATACGGGGCCGGATACGCAGTATTTT. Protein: CSVDTGPDTQYF.

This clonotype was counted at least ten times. The CDR3 sequence: CASGLGGTGLIQYF. CDR3 sequence (DNA): TGTGCTAGTGGTCTGGGAGGGACAGGGCTCATTCAGTACTTC. The chain has TRBV12-5 and TRBJ2-4; TRBD1 matches at 9 bases. Germline CDR1 is LGHNT and CDR2 is FRNRAP. The CDR3 totals 14 residues. Unmatched junction bases numbered 8, after V lost 5 bases and J lost 9 bases.

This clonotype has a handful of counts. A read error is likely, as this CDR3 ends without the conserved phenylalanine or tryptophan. The DNA for the CDR3 is TGCGCCAGCAGTTCAGGGGGCGACTATGGCTACACCAAC. Amino acid sequence: CASSSGGDYGYTN. The chain employs TRBV5-1 and TRBJ1-2, with 8 bases that match TRBD1. The CDR3 has 13 residues. V trimming: 5 bases; J trimming: 3 bases; junction bases outside the gene matches: 3. CDR1 SGHRS and CDR2 YFSETQ come from the germline V gene.

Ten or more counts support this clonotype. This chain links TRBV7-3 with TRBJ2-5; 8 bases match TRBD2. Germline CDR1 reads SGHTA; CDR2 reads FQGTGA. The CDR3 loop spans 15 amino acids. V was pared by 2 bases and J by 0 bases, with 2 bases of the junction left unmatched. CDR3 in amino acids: CASSLAGGYQETQYF. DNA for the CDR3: TGTGCCAGCAGCTTAGCGGGGGGCTACCAAGAGACCCAGTACTTC. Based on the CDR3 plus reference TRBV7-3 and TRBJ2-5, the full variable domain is GAGVSQTPSNKVTEKGKYVELRCDPISGHTALYWYRQSLGQGPEFLIYFQGTGAADDSGLPNDRFFAVRPEGSVSTLKIQRTERGDSAVYLCASSLAGGYQETQYFGPGTRLLVL.

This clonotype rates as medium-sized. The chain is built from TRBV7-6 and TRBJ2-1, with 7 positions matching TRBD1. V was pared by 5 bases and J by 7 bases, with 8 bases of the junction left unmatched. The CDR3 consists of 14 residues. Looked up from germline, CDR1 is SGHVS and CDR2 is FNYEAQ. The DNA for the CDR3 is TGTGCCAGCAGCCATTTCACAGGGGAGAATGAGCAGTTCTTC. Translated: CASSHFTGENEQFF.